Listed below are T cell receptor beta chains from one sample, sequenced in a study of human CD8 memory T cell subsets. TCRdb reprocessed the 5' RACE reads and keeps a single row for each CDR3 protein, giving no DNA. The sample has about 6,700 distinct CDR3 sequences, and its top ten clones hold roughly 21%. The sample taken for sequencing was CD8+ T cells from PBMCs. The receptors derive from a human donor in good health. The CDR3 runs from the conserved cysteine through the conserved F or W. For some rows the clone size is stated as once, few or many, or as a class when expanded; others skip it.

>TRBV6-2/TRBV6-3|NA|TRBJ2-1
CASSLARDSLNEQFF
>TRBV5-1|NA|TRBJ2-7
CASTANYEQYF
>TRBV13|NA|TRBJ1-2
CASSLRTANYGYTF
>TRBV12-3/TRBV12-4|NA|TRBJ2-5
CASSLSRLADQETQYF
>TRBV6-2/TRBV6-3|NA|TRBJ2-1
CASIHSPGLAGGVYNEQFF
>TRBV5-1|medium-sized|TRBJ2-7
CASSPDQTGGSEQYF
>TRBV28|NA|TRBJ2-7
CASSFTRGVGEQYF
>TRBV3-1|NA|TRBJ2-7
CASSASGTGYGEQYF
>TRBV4-1|large|TRBJ1-1
CASSHPGQVNTEAFF
>TRBV20-1|NA|TRBJ2-7
CSAAEQGTKQYF
>TRBV7-9|NA|TRBJ2-1
CASSPTHGNEQFF
>TRBV4-3|NA|TRBJ2-7
CASSQDRGQNYEQYF
>TRBV23-1|medium-sized|TRBJ1-2
CASSQSRGRGDYGYTF
>TRBV11-2|NA|TRBJ1-2
CASSFGTGYGYTF
>TRBV4-2|NA|TRBJ2-5
CASSQDVTGARKTQYF
>TRBV7-9|NA|TRBJ2-7
CASSSSRVRYEQYF
>TRBV29-1|NA|TRBJ2-4
CSVFVGNKNIQYF
>TRBV13|NA|TRBJ2-5
CASSSLDQETQYF
>TRBV4-3|NA|TRBJ2-5
CASSRSPLAGGLETQYF
>TRBV10-3|NA|TRBJ2-1
CAVSFGASYNEQFF
>TRBV7-6|NA|TRBJ2-7
CASSPGQGPFEQYF
>TRBV12-3/TRBV12-4|NA|TRBJ2-1
CASALLAGGDNEQFF
>TRBV7-2|NA|TRBJ2-7
CASSLTAYEQYF
>TRBV24-1|medium-sized|TRBJ1-1
CASADTLNTEAFF
>TRBV3-1|NA|TRBJ2-1
CASSPPAVAEQFF
>TRBV5-6|NA|TRBJ2-5
CASSLAVGLAIEETQYF
>TRBV19|medium-sized|TRBJ1-1
CASSERVNTEAFF
>TRBV30|NA|TRBJ2-3
CAWREMGQVVGTQYF
>TRBV9|NA|TRBJ2-3
CASSWQGIGTDTQYF
>TRBV7-8|NA|TRBJ2-1
CASSLAPPIGGGDEQFF
>TRBV11-2|NA|TRBJ2-7
CASSSGLAGDPYEQYF
>TRBV6-6|medium-sized|TRBJ1-1
CASSYSGTGVNTEAFF
>TRBV7-8|NA|TRBJ2-3
CASSLVGAGVPTQYF
>TRBV4-1|NA|TRBJ2-7
CASSRMGGEQYF
>TRBV6-6|medium-sized|TRBJ1-2
CASSIRTGDYYGYTF
>TRBV12-3/TRBV12-4|NA|TRBJ1-1
CASSFTGLSTEAFF
>TRBV24-1|NA|TRBJ2-1
CATSDLKRGYVNEQFF
>TRBV7-3|medium-sized|TRBJ2-1
CASSLTGTTYNEQFF
>TRBV28|NA|TRBJ2-7
CASSFRGSYEQYF
>TRBV24-1|medium-sized|TRBJ2-7
CATSDGPSSGRSYEQYF
>TRBV5-6|NA|TRBJ1-2
CASTRDRGSYRGYTF
>TRBV11-2|medium-sized|TRBJ2-7
CASSLTSGGDYEQYF
>TRBV7-2|medium-sized|TRBJ2-7
CASSPTSGRAAYEQYF
>TRBV27|NA|TRBJ2-5
CASSSLQILAGAPAQETQYF
>TRBV24-1|NA|TRBJ2-2
CATSDSLTGNTGELFF
>TRBV7-8|NA|TRBJ2-3
CASSPTSGGTDTQYF
>TRBV6-5|NA|TRBJ1-4
CASSYLPPGQGAEKLFF
>TRBV12-3/TRBV12-4|NA|TRBJ2-3
CASSFSASGRTDTQYF
>TRBV4-2|medium-sized|TRBJ1-1
CASSHALSNTEAFF
>TRBV7-7|medium-sized|TRBJ2-5
CASSLIFAESETQYF
>TRBV20-1|medium-sized|TRBJ2-2
CSPNPGTINTGELFF
>TRBV2|medium-sized|TRBJ2-1
CASGQGAGSEQFF
>TRBV28|NA|TRBJ2-2
CALRDSFTGELFF
>TRBV27|NA|TRBJ2-3
CASSSQQTSGSIDTQYF
>TRBV4-3|medium-sized|TRBJ2-7
CASSQDLGVGTSGRANEQYF